This entry lists 14 T cell receptor beta chains sequenced from one sample in a study of cytomegalovirus exposure and HLA in healthy donors (dated 2017 in TCRdb). Library construction relied on the immunoSEQ multiplex PCR assay. For the multiplex PCR, a mixture combining 60 forward primers for TCR Vbeta segments and 13 reverse primers for TCR Jbeta segments was used. Held by TCRdb, this immuneACCESS table contains in-frame sequences only and omits some clones. Under half of the omission traces to an unresolved V gene where checked; the cause of the rest is unknown. Counted in this sample were under 250,000 clones; roughly four fifths of them appeared once. About 1.9% of the sample goes to the ten largest clones. The sequencing input was PBMCs. Receptors originate from a man aged 25 to 40 in good health and CMV-seronegative.

This clone was found a few times. This rearrangement joins TRBV6-1 to TRBJ2-7; tentatively, D is TRBD1 (7 bases). Germline lookup yields CDR1 MNHNS and CDR2 SASEGT. The CDR3 has 15 amino acids. V was pared by 3 bases and J by 9 bases, with 21 bases between. CDR3 DNA sequence: TGTGCCAGCAGTGACGAACAGGGGATCCTGGAGGGGCAGTACTTC. It translates to CASSDEQGILEGQYF.

This clone was seen a single time. The V gene is TRBV5-1, the J gene TRBJ2-5, with D unresolved. The length of the CDR3 is 13 residues. V was cut by 0 bases and J by 5 bases, with 8 bases left in between. CDR1 SGHRS and CDR2 YFSETQ come from the germline V gene. Written as DNA, the CDR3 is TGCGCCAGCAGCTTGGGTGAGGCGGAGACCCAGTACTTC. Its translation: CASSLGEAETQYF.

Only one count was recorded for this clone. The rearrangement uses TRBV2 and TRBJ2-4; D is possibly TRBD1 (5 bases). The germline CDR1 and CDR2 sequences are SNHLY and FYNNEI. Trimming left V 3 bases short and J 3 bases short, with 9 bases between. The CDR3 extends over 14 amino acids. CDR3: CASSDRVVKNIQYF. The CDR3 DNA reads TGTGCCAGCAGTGACAGGGTGGTCAAAAACATTCAGTACTTC.

In the case of this clone: This sample also contains other DNA sequences that code for the same CDR3. The chain employs TRBV9 and TRBJ1-1; 8 bases map to TRBD1. CDR3 length: 14 amino acids. The junction had 3 bases not matched to a gene; V was cut back by 0 bases and J by 5 bases. Germline V gene sequence: CDR1 SGDLS, CDR2 YYNGEE. Written as DNA, the CDR3 is TGTGCCAGCAGCGTAGCTACAGGGGGTACTGAAGCTTTCTTT. Protein: CASSVATGGTEAFF.

This clone appeared a few times. This chain joins TRBV6-5 and TRBJ2-7, with 13 nucleotides matching TRBD2. The CDR3 has 14 amino acids. Trimming took 7 bases from V and 2 from J; bases not matched to a gene: 2. The germline CDR1 and CDR2 sequences are MNHEY and SVGAGI. The CDR3 nucleotides are TGTGCCAGCACCGGACTAGCGGGAGCCTACGAGCAGTACTTC. Its protein product is CASTGLAGAYEQYF.

This clone has just one count. The V and J genes are TRBV11-2 and TRBJ2-7; D unresolved. CDR1 SGHAT and CDR2 FQNNGV come from the germline V gene. Between the trimmed V and J ends, which lost 2 bases and 6 bases, there was a span of 8 bases. CDR3 length: 12 residues. CDR3 region: CASSLPLLEQYF. The CDR3 nucleotides read TGTGCCAGCAGCTTACCTCTCCTCGAGCAGTACTTC. Full variable domain (remainder filled in from reference TRBV11-2 and TRBJ2-7): EAGVAQSPRYKIIEKRQSVAFWCNPISGHATLYWYQQILGQGPKLLIQFQNNGVVDDSQLPKDRFSAERLKGVDSTLKIQPAKLEDSAVYLCASSLPLLEQYFGPGTRLTVT.

The CDR3 protein is CASSLLAGAYEQYF. The CDR3 nucleotides are TGTGCCAGCAGTTTACTAGCGGGGGCCTACGAGCAGTACTTC. J is TRBJ2-7 and V is TRBV28; 10 bases map to TRBD2. The CDR3 runs 14 residues. V gave up 2 bases and J gave up 2 bases; unmatched junction bases: 0. Per the germline V gene, CDR1 is MDHEN and CDR2 is SYDVKM.

CDR3 sequence: CASSVAGTTGELFF. The CDR3 nucleotides read TGCGCCAGCAGTGTAGCGGGGACCACCGGGGAGCTGTTTTTT. V and J are TRBV10-1 and TRBJ2-2; the match to TRBD2 covers 8 bases. The CDR3 runs to 14 residues. J was trimmed by 4 bases and V by 4 bases; bases with no gene match: 2. The germline gives CDR1 WNHNN, CDR2 SYGVQD (reference sequence).

This clone was recorded once. The V and J genes are TRBV5-1 and TRBJ1-4, with D hard to call. The V end lost 1 base, the J end lost 3 bases, and 7 bases lay between the germline ends. CDR1 is SGHRS and CDR2 is YFSETQ in the germline V gene. CDR3 length: 14 residues. As DNA, the CDR3 is TGCGCCAGCAGCTTGAATGGGCCTAATGAAAAACTGTTTTTT. It encodes CASSLNGPNEKLFF. Full variable domain (remainder filled in from reference TRBV5-1 and TRBJ1-4): KAGVTQTPRYLIKTRGQQVTLSCSPISGHRSVSWYQQTPGQGLQFLFEYFSETQRNKGNFPGRFSGRQFSNSRSEMNVSTLELGDSALYLCASSLNGPNEKLFFGSGTQLSVL.

V and J are TRBV5-5 and TRBJ2-7; the D gene is possibly TRBD2 (6 bases). The CDR3 spans 14 residues. CDR1 SGHKS and CDR2 YYEKEE come from the germline V gene (reference sequence). The ends were cut back, 0 bases at V and 2 bases at J, with 9 bases in the middle. CDR3 sequence reads: CASSLVPGAYEQYF. The CDR3 DNA reads as TGTGCCAGCAGCTTGGTTCCGGGGGCCTACGAGCAGTACTTC.

The gene calls are TRBV28 and TRBJ2-3, with D possibly matching TRBD2 (5 bases). Germline V gene data show CDR1 as MDHEN and CDR2 as SYDVKM. The CDR3 is made up of 16 amino acids. V dropped 5 bases and J dropped 3 bases, with 18 bases sitting between them. CDR3: CASSEAGRGRTDTQYF. For the CDR3, the DNA is TGTGCCAGCAGTGAGGCTGGGAGAGGTAGAACAGATACGCAGTATTTT. The full variable domain, its missing parts supplied by reference TRBV28 and TRBJ2-3, is DVKVTQSSRYLVKRTGEKVFLECVQDMDHENMFWYRQDPGLGLRLIYFSYDVKMKEKGDIPEGYSVSREKKERFSLILESASTNQTSMYLCASSEAGRGRTDTQYFGPGTRLTVL.

The gene calls are TRBV18 and TRBJ1-2; D might be TRBD1 (5 bases). The V end was cut by 6 bases, the J end by 5 bases, with 22 bases between. This CDR3 is 16 amino acids long. CDR1 and CDR2 from the germline V gene are KGHSH and LQKENI. The CDR3 nucleotides are TGTGCCAGCTCGCCGAAGGACACTCTGGTGGCGTATGGCTACACCTTC. Protein sequence: CASSPKDTLVAYGYTF.

The J gene is TRBJ1-1, the V gene TRBV7-3; no clear D gene. The V gene lost 1 base and the J gene lost 1 base, with 4 bases spanning the gap. Germline V lookup: CDR1 SGHTA, CDR2 FQGTGA. The CDR3 consists of 13 residues. The CDR3 spells CASSLNWNTEAFF. The CDR3 DNA is TGTGCCAGCAGCTTAAACTGGAACACTGAAGCTTTCTTT.

CDR3 residues: CASSEARVGGRGGEQFF. CDR3 bases: TGTGCCAGCAGTGAAGCGAGAGTTGGCGGGAGGGGTGGTGAGCAGTTCTTC. J is TRBJ2-1 and V is TRBV6-1; 9 nucleotides agree with TRBD2. Germline CDR1 MNHNS, CDR2 SASEGT. There are 17 residues in the CDR3. V was pared by 0 bases and J by 9 bases, with 12 bases of the junction left unmatched.